The 30 T cell receptor beta chains presented below share a single source sample, sequenced in a study of blood T cell repertoires in COVID-19 (TCRdb year 2020). Library preparation employed the immunoSEQ multiplex PCR assay. This is the immuneACCESS table as TCRdb keeps it, with only in-frame sequences that have V and J called. A part of the clones is gone; compared with another copy, unresolved V genes explain less than half, and the rest is unexplained. Here the sample has around 200,000 clones; approximately 79% occur a single time. The ten largest account for 5.1% of the sample. The sequencing sample was made of peripheral blood. The receptors shown here come from a human donor in a cohort sampled during active COVID-19.

The V call is TRBV7-9, the J call TRBJ2-1; perhaps TRBD2 as D (6 bases). Trimming removed 7 bases from V and 4 bases from J, with 17 bases in between. This CDR3 has 15 amino acids. Germline loops: CDR1 SEHNR, CDR2 FQNEAQ (reference sequence). The CDR3 region is CASKDLGGGYNEQFF. The CDR3 bases are TGTGCCAGCAAGGACCTAGGAGGAGGGTACAATGAGCAGTTCTTC.

The rearrangement uses TRBV7-8 and TRBJ2-7; D is unclear. The CDR3 totals 16 residues. V lost 6 bases, J lost 0 bases, and 18 bases lay in between. The germline CDR1 and CDR2 sequences are SGHVS and FQNEAQ. The CDR3 spells CASSARSTYSSYEQYF. Here the CDR3 DNA reads TGTGCCAGCAGTGCCCGGTCGACCTACAGCTCCTACGAGCAGTACTTC.

The chain combines TRBV19 with TRBJ2-5; 8 bases are shared with TRBD1. Trimming at V came to 1 base and at J to 1 base, leaving 11 bases not matched to a gene. The CDR3 totals 18 residues. Germline CDR1 reads LNHDA; CDR2 reads SQIVND (reference sequence). The CDR3 bases are TGTGCCAGTAGTATAGTTTTCAGAGCCGGGACAGGCCAAGAGACCCAGTACTTC. This gives the protein CASSIVFRAGTGQETQYF. The full variable domain, rest sourced from reference TRBV19 and TRBJ2-5, is DGGITQSPKYLFRKEGQNVTLSCEQNLNHDAMYWYRQDPGQGLRLIYYSQIVNDFQKGDIAEGYSVSREKKESFPLTVTSAQKNPTAFYLCASSIVFRAGTGQETQYFGPGTRLLVL.

The chain couples TRBV5-1 to TRBJ2-7; D might be TRBD1 (6 bases). The ends were cut back, 0 bases at V and 1 base at J, with 11 bases in the middle. The CDR3 extends over 15 amino acids. Germline CDR1 reads SGHRS; CDR2 reads YFSETQ. CDR3: CASSLVWGQSYEQYF. In DNA form, the CDR3 reads TGCGCCAGCAGCTTGGTGTGGGGGCAGTCCTACGAGCAGTACTTC.

The V call is TRBV7-2, the J call TRBJ2-5; TRBD2 might be the D (5 bases). Deletions cut 4 bases from V and 3 bases from J, with 18 bases between. Germline V CDR1 and CDR2: SGHTA, FQGNSA. The CDR3 is 16 residues long. CDR3 amino acids: CASSYPVVAPKETQYF. The CDR3 DNA reads as TGTGCCAGCAGCTATCCGGTGGTAGCGCCTAAAGAGACCCAGTACTTC. The whole variable domain, remainder taken from reference TRBV7-2 and TRBJ2-5, is GAGVSQSPSNKVTEKGKDVELRCDPISGHTALYWYRQSLGQGLEFLIYFQGNSAPDKSGLPSDRFSAERTGGSVSTLTIQRTQQEDSAVYLCASSYPVVAPKETQYFGPGTRLLVL.

This chain joins TRBV3-1 (or the pseudogene TRBV3-2) and TRBJ1-1; D unclear. The CDR3 contains 16 residues. The germline V gene encodes CDR1 LGHDT and CDR2 YNNKEL (reference sequence). The ends were cut back, 4 bases at V and 3 bases at J, with 18 bases in the middle. CDR3 sequence: CASSLLRGTGDTEAFF. CDR3 in DNA: TGTGCCAGCAGCCTTCTACGAGGAACGGGTGACACTGAAGCTTTCTTT.

The CDR3 region is CASSDWTGRRTQYF. The CDR3 DNA follows: TGTGCCAGCAGCGATTGGACAGGGCGAAGAACCCAGTACTTC. The chain links TRBV6-5 to TRBJ2-5; 8 nucleotides match TRBD1. V gave up 6 bases and J gave up 8 bases; unmatched junction bases: 11. Germline V CDR1 and CDR2: MNHEY, SVGAGI. The CDR3 length is 14 residues.

In this sample, this clone turned up a few times. The V call is TRBV25-1, the J call TRBJ1-5, with D unresolved. The CDR3 runs to 14 residues. The germline V gene encodes CDR1 MGHDK and CDR2 SYGVNS. V lost 3 bases to trimming and J lost 1 base, with 7 bases between them. The CDR3 region is CASSDGWSNQPQHF. CDR3 in DNA: TGTGCCAGCAGTGACGGGTGGAGCAATCAGCCCCAGCATTTT.

V usage is TRBV7-3 and J usage is TRBJ1-1, with unresolved D. This CDR3 region has 13 residues. V was cut by 0 bases and J by 6 bases, with 8 bases left in between. The germline V gene has CDR1 SGHTA and CDR2 FQGTGA. The CDR3 nucleotides read TGTGCCAGCAGCTTAACCGAGAAGTCTGAAGCTTTCTTT. This codes for CASSLTEKSEAFF.

The chain is built from TRBV10-1 and TRBJ2-5, with 7 nucleotides matching TRBD2. Unmatched junction bases numbered 11, after V lost 6 bases and J lost 4 bases. Germline CDR1 reads WNHNN; CDR2 reads SYGVQD (reference sequence). This CDR3 is built from 15 residues. CDR3 in DNA: TGCGCCAGCAGAACGGCTAGCGGTTGGGGAGAGACCCAGTACTTC. This encodes CASRTASGWGETQYF.

This chain links TRBV6-2 or TRBV6-3 with TRBJ2-7; the D gene is possibly TRBD1 (5 bases). CDR3 length equals 15 residues. Germline CDR1 and CDR2: MNHEY and SVGEGT. V was shortened by 6 bases and J by 1 base, with 16 bases between the two germline ends. The CDR3 DNA follows: TGTGCCAGCAGCGTACAAAGGGGTAGGTCCTACGAGCAGTACTTC. Translation gives CASSVQRGRSYEQYF.

J is TRBJ2-1 and V is TRBV27, with 10 positions matching TRBD2. This CDR3 has 17 amino acids. V shed 2 bases and J 1 base; nucleotides not matched to a gene: 5. CDR1 MNHEY and CDR2 SMNVEV come from the germline V gene (reference sequence). This CDR3 reads CASSLKRTSGSYNEQFF. As DNA, the CDR3 is TGTGCCAGCAGTTTAAAGAGGACTAGCGGATCCTACAATGAGCAGTTCTTC.

This clone occurred once. The chain employs TRBV6-6 and TRBJ2-1, with TRBD2 identical over 8 bases. Germline CDR1 MNHNY, CDR2 SVGAGI (reference sequence). The length of the CDR3 is 16 residues. V was pared by 2 bases and J by 3 bases, with 6 bases of the junction left unmatched. The CDR3 protein is CASSYRAGRGYNEQFF. Written as DNA, the CDR3 is TGTGCCAGCAGTTACCGGGCCGGGAGGGGCTACAATGAGCAGTTCTTC.

The genes are TRBV28 and TRBJ2-7; TRBD2 matches at 10 bases. Germline V gives CDR1 MDHEN, CDR2 SYDVKM. This CDR3 contains 17 residues. V gave up 5 bases and J gave up 3 bases; unmatched junction bases: 13. This chain's CDR3 is CASSIPIGLAVNYEQYF. The CDR3 bases are TGTGCCAGCAGTATTCCCATCGGACTAGCGGTTAACTACGAGCAGTACTTC. Full variable domain (outside the CDR3, taken from reference TRBV28 and TRBJ2-7): DVKVTQSSRYLVKRTGEKVFLECVQDMDHENMFWYRQDPGLGLRLIYFSYDVKMKEKGDIPEGYSVSREKKERFSLILESASTNQTSMYLCASSIPIGLAVNYEQYFGPGTRLTVT.

This sequence joins TRBV9 and TRBJ2-7; 10 bases fit TRBD2. The CDR3 contains 15 residues. Germline CDR1 reads SGDLS; CDR2 reads YYNGEE. With V trimmed by 4 bases and J by 5 bases, 9 bases remained unmatched. This CDR3 is CASSPGLAASHEQYF. DNA of the CDR3: TGTGCCAGCAGCCCAGGACTAGCGGCCAGCCACGAGCAGTACTTC.

The rearrangement links TRBV7-2 to TRBJ2-7; TRBD2 agrees at 9 bases. The CDR3 covers 16 residues. Looked up from germline, CDR1 is SGHTA and CDR2 is FQGNSA. After removal of 2 bases from V and 4 bases from J, the junction contained 9 bases not matched to a gene. CDR3 DNA sequence: TGTGCCAGCAGCTTAAGCCATGGACTAGCGAGTTACGAGCAGTACTTC. This translates into CASSLSHGLASYEQYF.

This chain uses TRBV29-1 with TRBJ2-5; 9 bases line up with TRBD2. Germline V lookup: CDR1 SQVTM, CDR2 ANQGSEA. V lost 2 bases, J lost 9 bases, and 7 bases stayed unmatched. The CDR3 consists of 13 residues. CDR3 loop: CSVEPSGAPAQYF. The CDR3 bases are TGCAGCGTTGAACCTAGCGGGGCCCCGGCCCAGTACTTC.

The rearrangement uses TRBV6-5 and TRBJ2-3; 12 bases line up with TRBD2. The V segment lost 5 bases and the J segment 6 bases; nucleotides outside the gene matches: 6. The CDR3 totals 15 residues. Germline V CDR1 and CDR2: MNHEY, SVGAGI. The CDR3 reads CASSLASGRADTQYF. The CDR3 DNA follows: TGTGCCAGCAGTCTGGCTAGCGGGAGGGCGGATACGCAGTATTTT.

The chain carries TRBV9 and TRBJ2-5; 11 bases agree with TRBD1. The CDR3 has 16 amino acids. J was trimmed by 5 bases and V by 3 bases; bases with no gene match: 9. The germline gives CDR1 SGDLS, CDR2 YYNGEE. This CDR3 is CASSAGTGGLGETQYF. DNA of the CDR3: TGTGCCAGCAGCGCCGGGACAGGGGGATTAGGCGAGACCCAGTACTTC.

This clone occurred a few times. This chain uses TRBV6-2 or TRBV6-3 with TRBJ2-7; TRBD2 matches 8 bases. V was pared by 5 bases and J by 0 bases, with 3 bases of the junction left unmatched. This CDR3 region has 14 residues. CDR1 MNHEY and CDR2 SVGEGT come from the germline V gene. The chain's CDR3 is CASSLAGFSYEQYF. The CDR3 bases are TGTGCCAGCAGTCTAGCGGGCTTCTCCTACGAGCAGTACTTC.

The chain is built from TRBV7-2 and TRBJ2-1; 7 bases align to TRBD2. Trimming removed 2 bases from V and 0 bases from J; junction bases left unmatched: 1. This CDR3 has 15 residues. The germline gives CDR1 SGHTA, CDR2 FQGNSA. This chain's CDR3 is CASSLRGSSYNEQFF. The CDR3 DNA reads TGTGCCAGCAGCTTACGCGGGAGCTCCTACAATGAGCAGTTCTTC.

This sequence joins TRBV18 and TRBJ2-7, with 8 nucleotides matching TRBD1. CDR1 and CDR2 from the germline V gene are KGHSH and LQKENI. The CDR3 is made up of 15 amino acids. J lost 1 base, V lost 2 bases, and 4 bases had no gene match. CDR3 bases: TGTGCCAGCTCACCAGGGACAGGACCATCCTACGAGCAGTACTTC. Its translation: CASSPGTGPSYEQYF.

J is TRBJ2-7 and V is TRBV18; no reliable D call. The length of the CDR3 is 15 residues. Germline lookup yields CDR1 KGHSH and CDR2 LQKENI. V was pared by 0 bases and J by 2 bases, with 11 bases between. The CDR3 reads CASSPPSSGTYEQYF. The CDR3 DNA follows: TGTGCCAGCTCACCACCGTCATCAGGTACCTACGAGCAGTACTTC.

The chain uses TRBV28 and TRBJ2-7; 9 bases are shared with TRBD1. Germline CDR1 and CDR2: MDHEN and SYDVKM. The V and J ends lost 6 bases and 2 bases, in that order; junction bases with no gene match: 5. The CDR3 spans 14 residues. The CDR3 DNA follows: TGTGCCAGCAGAAAGGGACAGGGAACCTACGAGCAGTACTTC. Protein: CASRKGQGTYEQYF. The variable domain in full, completed from reference TRBV28 and TRBJ2-7, reads DVKVTQSSRYLVKRTGEKVFLECVQDMDHENMFWYRQDPGLGLRLIYFSYDVKMKEKGDIPEGYSVSREKKERFSLILESASTNQTSMYLCASRKGQGTYEQYFGPGTRLTVT.

V and J are TRBV6-2 or TRBV6-3 and TRBJ1-2; D gene unclear. CDR1 and CDR2 (germline): MNHEY, SVGEGT. Trimming shortened V by 6 bases and J by 8 bases, and 10 bases separated the two germline ends. This CDR3 region has 11 residues. For the CDR3, the DNA is TGTGCCAGCAGCCCGGGGAGCGGCTACACCTTC. It translates to CASSPGSGYTF.

The V call is TRBV29-1, the J call TRBJ2-5, with 8 bases aligning to TRBD1. V lost 6 bases to trimming and J lost 5 bases; unmatched junction nucleotides: 5. The germline CDR1 and CDR2 sequences are SQVTM and ANQGSEA. The CDR3 sequence is 12 residues long. The CDR3 is CSVSGQGETQYF. For the CDR3, the DNA is TGCAGCGTCTCCGGACAGGGCGAGACCCAGTACTTC.

The gene calls are TRBV3-1 (or the pseudogene TRBV3-2) and TRBJ1-3; no clear D. The ends were cut back, 2 bases at V and 1 base at J, with 9 bases in the middle. The CDR3 is made up of 15 amino acids. Germline CDR1 is LGHDT and CDR2 is YNNKEL (reference sequence). The chain's CDR3 is CASSQYRGSGNTIYF. CDR3 sequence (DNA): TGTGCCAGCAGCCAATATAGAGGTTCTGGAAACACCATATATTTT.

The V gene is TRBV19, the J gene TRBJ1-1; the match to TRBD1 covers 8 bases. Germline values: CDR1 LNHDA, CDR2 SQIVND (reference sequence). The CDR3 runs 13 residues. Unmatched junction bases numbered 4, after V lost 9 bases and J lost 1 base. The CDR3: CASGDRTNTEAFF. In DNA form, the CDR3 reads TGTGCCAGCGGGGACAGGACGAACACTGAAGCTTTCTTT.

The chain couples TRBV5-1 to TRBJ2-3; 16 nucleotides line up with TRBD2. The CDR3 runs to 19 residues. Germline trimming cut 1 base from V and 3 bases from J; bases unmatched to any gene: 8. Germline CDR1 SGHRS, CDR2 YFSETQ. DNA of the CDR3: TGCGCCAGCAGCTTGTCGGGACTAGCGGGAGGGTATAGAACAGATACGCAGTATTTT. This encodes CASSLSGLAGGYRTDTQYF.

The V and J genes are TRBV10-3 and TRBJ2-5; 10 bases map to TRBD2. This CDR3 has 18 residues. V lost 1 base, J lost 5 bases, and 13 bases stayed unmatched. CDR1 ENHRY and CDR2 SYGVKD come from the germline V gene. In nucleotides, the CDR3 is TGTGCCATCAGTGAGTGGGCTGGGGCTAGCGGGAGCCAGGAGACCCAGTACTTC. This gives the protein CAISEWAGASGSQETQYF.